Included here is one T cell receptor (beta chain) sequence, with context. Compared with the rest of its sample, this clonotype is medium-sized (0.01 to 0.1%). No antigen is known for it. Base qualities were left out, and no much larger clone turns up one base away. TRB repertoires were amplified from approximately 250-500 ng of genomic DNA extracted from blood. Based on the germline V gene (reference sequence), the CDR1 and CDR2 sequences are GTSNPN and SVGIG. Inclusive of the bounding cysteine and phenylalanine, the CDR3 is 15 residues long. The kept DNA is CDR3 alone, 45 bases in frame from the first base. The V end gives up 0 bases and the J end 8 bases, leaving 6 bases in the junction not matched to a gene. This sample is part of a study of T and B cells in COVID-19 patients (dated by TCRdb to about 2020). In the study overall: In this study, adaptive immunity was profiled in COVID-19 patients who either had active infection or had recovered, using TRB and IGH repertoire sequencing of peripheral blood. A couple of patients were in both the active and recovered cohorts because samples existed from active disease and from after recovery. As many as 9 follow-up blood samples were collected from each patient, and in some individuals these samples spanned different disease stages. For the repertoire analyses, the comparison was an age-matched reference group of about 36 healthy donors who were negative for COVID-19 antibodies. Comorbidities linked to unfavorable COVID-19 outcome were present in about 90% of the roughly 20 patients in the active-infection cohort. The recovered cohort had a median age of about 37 years, compared with around 70 years in the active-infection cohort. A recovered cohort included over 15 patients who provided some 21 samples, and most of these patients had mild to moderate COVID-19 treated on an outpatient basis. The repository of TCR and BCR sequences included just under 70 time points from around 35 patients, and more than 7 million TCR sequences were analysed. In the active-infection cohort, 12 of 20 patients were critically ill and required mechanical ventilation or ECMO. The paper as a whole reports these results and caveats: Blood samples obtained from mildly ill patients during symptoms, as well as early samples obtained from severe cases, were available only in scarce numbers. The reported TCR clusters were stated to require prospective validation before clinical use. Patients with COVID-19 were reported to show strongly skewed TRBV/TRBJ gene usage. The size of the cohort was considered insufficient for assessing HLA contributions to COVID-19 susceptibility or severity. TRB repertoires were highly clonal in active COVID-19, whereas diversity and richness at recovery rose above healthy donor levels. Specific T cell subsets (CD4+/Treg/CD8+) and sorted SARS-CoV-2-responsive or tetramer+ T cells had not yet been sequenced, and these experiments were ongoing. A total of 2,331 exclusive TCR clusters, including approximately 33 low-pGen clusters, were found in the recovered cohort.

Data came from an Illumina MiSeq. TRB rearrangements were amplified by multiplex PCR with BIOMED2 TRB-A/B primer pools. Illumina-compatible adapters and 7-nucleotide sample barcodes were added to the amplicons in two consecutive PCRs. All library PCRs used Phusion HS II polymerase. The amplicons were purified from gel with the NucleoSpin Gel and PCR Clean-up kit, measured on Qubit, and then pooled at 4 to 5 nM. Amplicon pool quality was checked on an Agilent 2100 Bioanalyzer before Illumina next-generation sequencing. In the original analysis: TRB rearrangements were annotated with MiXCR 3.0.8 using the default MiXCR reference library. Non-productive reads and sequences with fewer than 2 reads were removed, and each unique CDR3 nucleotide sequence was counted as one clone. Clonality, diversity, richness and V-J gene usage were calculated in R 3.5.1. GLIPH2 was used for TCR clustering by CDR3 similarity, and generation probabilities were calculated by OLGA. Only GLIPH2 clusters containing at least four unique TCR clonotypes present in at least three individuals were kept. TCRdb cleaned the public reads at Q25 with fastp, built clones with MiXCR and kept in-frame beta chains. Rows merge per CDR3 protein into single entries with the most common DNA and genes. TCRdb's processing, not the study's, gives the V and J calls here. Across this sample there are fewer than 9,500 distinct CDR3 sequences, with 25% to 30% seen only once. Under 35% of the sample lies in the top ten.

The specimen was blood. The TCR was taken from a human donor who had recovered from COVID-19. The chain is made from TRBV30 and TRBJ2-1, with TRBD2 matching 11 junction bases. The DNA sequence is as follows: TGTGCCTGGAGTGTCAGCCTAGCGGGAGGAGATGAGCAGTTCTTC. It specifies CAWSVSLAGGDEQFF. When the CDR3 is completed using the reference TRBV30 and TRBJ2-1 genes on either side, the full variable domain is SQTIHQWPATLVQPVGSPLSLECTVEGTSNPNLYWYRQAAGRGLQLLFYSVGIGQISSEVPQNLSASRPQDRQFILSSKKLLLSDSGFYLCAWSVSLAGGDEQFFGPGTRLTVL.